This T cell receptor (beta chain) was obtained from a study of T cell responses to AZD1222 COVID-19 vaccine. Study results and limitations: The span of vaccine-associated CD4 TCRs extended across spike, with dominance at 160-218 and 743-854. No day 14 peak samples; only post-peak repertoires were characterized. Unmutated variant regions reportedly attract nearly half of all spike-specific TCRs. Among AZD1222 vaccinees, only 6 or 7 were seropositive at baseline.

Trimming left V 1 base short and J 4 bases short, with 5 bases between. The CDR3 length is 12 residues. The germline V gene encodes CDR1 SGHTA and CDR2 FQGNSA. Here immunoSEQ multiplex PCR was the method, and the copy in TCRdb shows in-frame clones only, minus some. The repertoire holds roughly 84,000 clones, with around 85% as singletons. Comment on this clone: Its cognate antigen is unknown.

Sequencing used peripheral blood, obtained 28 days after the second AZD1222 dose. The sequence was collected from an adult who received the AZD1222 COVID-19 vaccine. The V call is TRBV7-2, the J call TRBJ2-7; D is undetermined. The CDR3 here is CASSLVRYEQYF. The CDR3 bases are TGTGCCAGCAGCTTAGTTCGATACGAGCAGTACTTC.